The 23 T cell receptor gamma chains given below trace back to one sample, sequenced in a study of human gamma delta and Vdelta1 T cells. TCRdb reprocessed the PCR reads using CATT. The profile covers some 3,000 gamma-chain clones, with around 4.9% appearing a single time and about 13% taken by the ten largest. Sequenced input: naive CD27+ Vdelta1 gamma-delta T cells from blood. Every receptor here comes from a human donor in good health.

Concerning this clone itself: With a much larger clone just one base away, this may be a read error. The sample contains more than one DNA sequence encoding this CDR3. The chain links TRGV2 to TRGJ1 or TRGJ2. V lost 1 base and J lost 1; bases outside the gene matches: 1. The length of the CDR3 is 13 residues. Germline CDR1 reads EGSNGY; CDR2 reads YDSYNSKV. The CDR3 loop is CATWDGNYYKKLF. CDR3 coding DNA: TGTGCCACCTGGGACGGAAATTATTATAAGAAACTCTTT.

This clone was picked up a small number of times. The translation of this DNA and the TCRdb protein of a much larger clone differ at residue 4, probably owing to a read error; the protein shown here is translated from the DNA. The J gene is TRGJ1 or TRGJ2, the V gene TRGV3. The CDR3 has 12 amino acids. CDR1 VTNTFY and CDR2 YDVSTARD come from the germline V gene (reference sequence). The CDR3, as DNA: TGTGCCACCGGGGATAGGCCTTATAAGAAACTCTTT. Its protein product is CATGDRPYKKLF.

The V gene is TRGV8, the J gene TRGJ1 or TRGJ2. The J gene was not available in TCRdb and was assigned here by matching the DNA to germline segments. The junction had 13 bases not matched to a gene; V was cut back by 2 bases and J by 6 bases. The CDR3 is 15 amino acids. Germline CDR1 reads VENAVY; CDR2 reads YDSYNSRV. The CDR3 spells CATWDNVDVGYKKLF. The CDR3 nucleotides are TGTGCCACCTGGGATAATGTTGATGTAGGTTATAAGAAACTCTTT.

This clone was seen more than once but under ten times. This DNA translates differently at residue 7 from the TCRdb protein, which is that of a much larger clone; a read error is likely, and the protein shown is the DNA's own translation. The rearrangement joins TRGV2 to TRGJ1 or TRGJ2. As TCRdb names no J gene, one was assigned here on the basis of a DNA match to germline. V was clipped by 1 base and J by 9 bases; unmatched bases: 3. CDR1 and CDR2 from the germline V gene are EGSNGY and YDSYNSKV. There are 11 residues in the CDR3. The CDR3 nucleotides are TGTGCCACCTGGGACGGCCCTAAGAAACTCTTT. Its protein product is CATWDGPKKLF.

This clone occurred a few times. The rearrangement links TRGV9 to TRGJ1 or TRGJ2. The V gene's germline CDR1 is GITISATS and CDR2 ISYDGTV (reference sequence). The CDR3 spans 11 residues. The V and J ends lost 2 bases and 9 bases, in that order; junction bases with no gene match: 4. The CDR3 loop reads CALWEGVKKLF. The CDR3 nucleotides read TGTGCCTTGTGGGAGGGAGTTAAGAAACTCTTT.

This clone was found a few times. At residue 6, the TCRdb protein and translated DNA are inconsistent; the protein given comes from the DNA. The rearrangement uses TRGV8 and TRGJ1 or TRGJ2. V was clipped by 3 bases and J by 3 bases; unmatched bases: 8. This CDR3 comprises 14 residues. CDR1 is VENAVY, CDR2 YDSYNSRV, per germline. Here the CDR3 reads CATWDVGSYYKKLF. CDR3 DNA: TGTGCCACCTGGGATGTTGGAAGTTATTATAAGAAACTCTTT.

This clone is judged medium-sized. The V gene is TRGV3, the J gene TRGJ1 or TRGJ2. This CDR3 has 15 amino acids. Looked up from germline, CDR1 is VTNTFY and CDR2 is YDVSTARD (reference sequence). The V gene end was trimmed by 0 bases and the J gene end by 9 bases; junction bases not matched to a gene: 14. This chain's CDR3 is CATWDRPFSWPKKLF. In DNA form, the CDR3 reads TGTGCCACCTGGGACAGGCCGTTTTCTTGGCCTAAGAAACTCTTT.

By share, this clone ranks as medium-sized. Different DNA sequences within this sample yield the same CDR3. V gene TRGV9 combines with J gene TRGJ1 or TRGJ2. The CDR3 runs to 13 residues. In germline, CDR1 is GITISATS, CDR2 ISYDGTV (reference sequence). With V trimmed by 1 base and J by 6 bases, 6 bases remained unmatched. CDR3 sequence: CALWEVFGYKKLF. Here the CDR3 DNA reads TGTGCCTTGTGGGAGGTTTTTGGTTATAAGAAACTCTTT.

By sample share, this clone is large (0.1 to 1%). This chain connects TRGV2 to TRGJ1 or TRGJ2. Germline lookup yields CDR1 EGSNGY and CDR2 YDSYNSKV. The CDR3 is made up of 14 amino acids. V was clipped by 0 bases and J by 7 bases; unmatched bases: 9. CDR3 sequence (DNA): TGTGCCACCTGGGACGGGCCCCGGGACTATAAGAAACTCTTT. Translation gives CATWDGPRDYKKLF.

On this clone itself: The protein held in TCRdb is that of a much larger clone and does not match this DNA's translation at residue 4, likely because of a read error; the protein shown is translated from the DNA. The J gene is given as TRGJ1 or TRGJ2, and the V gene is not called. There are 11 residues in the CDR3. In nucleotides, the CDR3 is TGTGCCACCTTTTATGGCTATAAGAAACTCTTT. This gives the protein CATFYGYKKLF.

A note on this clone: The TCRdb protein comes from a much larger clone and disagrees with this DNA's translation at residue 4, likely due to a read error; the protein given here is derived from the DNA. The chain joins TRGV5 to TRGJ1 or TRGJ2. Germline CDR1 reads VINAFY; CDR2 reads YDVSNSKD. The CDR3 is 12 residues long. V dropped 8 bases and J dropped 4; count of bases not matched to a gene: 8. The CDR3 is CATLKNYYKKLF. The CDR3 DNA reads TGTGCCACCTTGAAAAACTATTATAAGAAACTCTTT.

This clone was detected only a few times. This chain joins TRGV9 and TRGJ1 or TRGJ2. Per the germline V gene, CDR1 is GITISATS and CDR2 is ISYDGTV (reference sequence). The length of the CDR3 is 11 residues. V shed 12 bases and J 6 bases; nucleotides not matched to a gene: 11. In DNA form, the CDR3 reads TGTGCCGGGTGGGAGGGTTATAAGAAACTCTTT. Its translation: CAGWEGYKKLF.

This clone qualifies as medium-sized. A far larger clone differs by one base, so this is likely a read error. The chain is built from TRGV3 and TRGJ1 or TRGJ2. The CDR3 extends over 13 amino acids. Germline lookup yields CDR1 VTNTFY and CDR2 YDVSTARD (reference sequence). V was pared by 0 bases and J by 5 bases, with 4 bases of the junction left unmatched. The CDR3 is CATWDRLHYKKLF. CDR3 bases: TGTGCCACCTGGGACAGGCTTCATTATAAGAAACTCTTT.

This clone was detected only a few times. TCRdb lists the protein of a much larger clone for this DNA, which differs at residue 5, so this is likely a read error; the protein given here is translated from the DNA itself. V gene TRGV5 combines with J gene TRGJ1 or TRGJ2. The CDR3 is 13 residues long. Germline V gene lookup returns CDR1 VINAFY and CDR2 YDVSNSKD. This CDR3 is CATWYRRYYKKLF. DNA of the CDR3: TGTGCCACCTGGTACAGGCGGTATTATAAGAAACTCTTT.

A remark on this clone: A far larger clone differs by one base, so this is likely a read error. The chain couples TRGV9 to TRGJ1 or TRGJ2. This CDR3 contains 14 residues. Trimming removed 0 bases from V and 5 bases from J; junction bases left unmatched: 7. CDR1 and CDR2 (germline): GITISATS, ISYDGTV (reference sequence). For the CDR3, the DNA is TGTGCCTTGTGGGAGGTGCGTCGTGATTATAAGAAACTCTTT. Translating gives CALWEVRRDYKKLF.

This clone was observed a few times. TCRdb's protein for this DNA is that of a much larger clone and differs from the translation at residue 6, likely a read error; the protein shown is the DNA translation. The V gene is TRGV2, the J gene TRGJ1 or TRGJ2. Germline CDR1 is EGSNGY and CDR2 is YDSYNSKV. V gave up 2 bases and J gave up 8 bases; unmatched junction bases: 3. The CDR3 sequence is 11 residues long. In DNA, the CDR3 is TGTGCCACCTGGGACGATAATAAGAAACTCTTT. This codes for CATWDDNKKLF.

The chain recombines TRGV2 with TRGJ1 or TRGJ2. The J gene comes from matching the DNA to germline here; TCRdb lacks it. This CDR3 spans 20 amino acids. The germline V gene has CDR1 EGSNGY and CDR2 YDSYNSKV. The V and J ends lost 3 bases and 4 bases, in that order; junction bases with no gene match: 27. The CDR3 reads CATWDTCLTRPKILYYKKLF. The CDR3 bases are TGTGCCACCTGGGACACCTGCCTGACGCGCCCAAAAATACTATATTATAAGAAACTCTTT.

V and J are TRGV3 and TRGJ1 or TRGJ2. This CDR3 region has 11 residues. V was pared by 3 bases and J by 8 bases, with 4 bases of the junction left unmatched. Germline V lookup: CDR1 VTNTFY, CDR2 YDVSTARD (reference sequence). The CDR3 region is CATWDVHKKLF. CDR3 in DNA: TGTGCCACCTGGGACGTTCATAAGAAACTCTTT.

This clone is medium-sized within its sample. The J gene is TRGJ1 or TRGJ2, the V gene TRGV3. The CDR3 sequence is 13 residues long. Trimming removed 0 bases from V and 3 bases from J; junction bases left unmatched: 2. CDR1 is VTNTFY and CDR2 is YDVSTARD in the germline V gene (reference sequence). In DNA, the CDR3 is TGTGCCACCTGGGACAGGATTTATTATAAGAAACTCTTT. Amino acids: CATWDRIYYKKLF.

This clone showed up just a few times. A mismatch at residue 3 separates the TCRdb protein from the translated DNA, so the protein presented here was translated from the DNA. The chain employs TRGV9 and TRGJ1 or TRGJ2. The CDR3 runs to 10 residues. The J segment lost 6 bases and the V segment lost 12 bases, leaving 8 bases of the junction unmatched. Germline CDR1 is GITISATS and CDR2 is ISYDGTV (reference sequence). CDR3: CAALIYKKLF. The CDR3 nucleotides read TGTGCCGCTTTAATTTATAAGAAACTCTTT.

This clone qualifies as medium-sized. Other DNA sequences of this sample code for an identical CDR3. The chain has TRGV3 and TRGJ1 or TRGJ2. V gave up 0 bases and J gave up 0 bases; unmatched junction bases: 2. The CDR3 has 14 amino acids. Germline CDR1 VTNTFY, CDR2 YDVSTARD (reference sequence). CDR3: CATWDRLNYYKKLF. CDR3 sequence (DNA): TGTGCCACCTGGGACAGGCTGAATTATTATAAGAAACTCTTT.

Only a few counts were recorded for this clone. TCRdb pairs this DNA with a much larger clone's protein that differs at residue 10, likely a read error; the protein shown was translated from the DNA. This chain uses TRGV9 with TRGJ1 or TRGJ2. The CDR3 is made up of 16 amino acids. CDR1 and CDR2 (germline): GITISATS, ISYDGTV (reference sequence). V shed 3 bases and J 3 bases; nucleotides not matched to a gene: 14. DNA of the CDR3: TGTGCCTTGTGGGAGCCTTTCTCGAGTGTTTATTATAAGAAACTCTTT. Translated: CALWEPFSSVYYKKLF.

This clone is categorized as medium-sized. The sample holds other DNA sequences that translate to the same CDR3. The J gene is TRGJ1 or TRGJ2, the V gene TRGV2. This CDR3 contains 13 residues. In germline, CDR1 is EGSNGY, CDR2 YDSYNSKV. After removal of 0 bases from V and 6 bases from J, the junction contained 5 bases not matched to a gene. CDR3 sequence (DNA): TGTGCCACCTGGGACGGGCGAGGTTATAAGAAACTCTTT. Residues: CATWDGRGYKKLF.